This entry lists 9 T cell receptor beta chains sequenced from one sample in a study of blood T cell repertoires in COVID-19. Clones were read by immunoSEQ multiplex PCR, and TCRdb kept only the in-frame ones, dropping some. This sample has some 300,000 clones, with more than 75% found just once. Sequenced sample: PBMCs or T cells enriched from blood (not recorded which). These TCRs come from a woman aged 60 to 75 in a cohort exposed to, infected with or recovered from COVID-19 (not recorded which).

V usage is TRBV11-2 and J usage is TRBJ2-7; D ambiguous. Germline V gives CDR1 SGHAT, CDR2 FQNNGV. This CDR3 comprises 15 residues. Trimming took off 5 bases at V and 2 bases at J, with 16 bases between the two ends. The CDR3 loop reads CASSALGGPAYEQYF. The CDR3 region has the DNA TGTGCCAGCAGCGCCCTTGGCGGTCCTGCCTACGAGCAGTACTTC.

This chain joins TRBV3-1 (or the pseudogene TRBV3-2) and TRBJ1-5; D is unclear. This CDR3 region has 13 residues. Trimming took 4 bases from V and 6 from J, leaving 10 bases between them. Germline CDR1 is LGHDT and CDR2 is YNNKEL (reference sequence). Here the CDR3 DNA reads TGTGCCAGCAGCCGGGCAGGCGCTCAGCCCCAGCATTTT. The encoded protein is CASSRAGAQPQHF.

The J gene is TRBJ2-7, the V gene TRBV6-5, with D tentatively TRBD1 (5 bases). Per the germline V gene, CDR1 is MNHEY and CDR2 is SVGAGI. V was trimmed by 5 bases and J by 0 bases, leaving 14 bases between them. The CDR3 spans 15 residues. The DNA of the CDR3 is TGTGCCAGCAGTAGAAGGGGAAAGAGCTCCTACGAGCAGTACTTC. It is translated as CASSRRGKSSYEQYF.

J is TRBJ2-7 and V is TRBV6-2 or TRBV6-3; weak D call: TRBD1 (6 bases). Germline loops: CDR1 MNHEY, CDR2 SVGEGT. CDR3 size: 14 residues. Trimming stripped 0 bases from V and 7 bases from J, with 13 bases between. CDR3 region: CASSYSGRGWEQYF. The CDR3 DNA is TGTGCCAGCAGTTACTCGGGCAGGGGATGGGAGCAGTACTTC.

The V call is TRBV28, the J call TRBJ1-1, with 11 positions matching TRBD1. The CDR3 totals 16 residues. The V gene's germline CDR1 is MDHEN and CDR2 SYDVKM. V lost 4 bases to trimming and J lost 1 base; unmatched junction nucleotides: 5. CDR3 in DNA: TGTGCCAGCAGTTCAGGGACAGGGGGTAAGAACACTGAAGCTTTCTTT. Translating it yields CASSSGTGGKNTEAFF.

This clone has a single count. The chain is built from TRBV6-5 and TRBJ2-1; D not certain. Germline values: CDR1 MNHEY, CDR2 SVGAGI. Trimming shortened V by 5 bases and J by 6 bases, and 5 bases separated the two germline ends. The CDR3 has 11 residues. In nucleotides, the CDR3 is TGTGCCAGCAGTCTAGGCAATGAGCAGTTCTTC. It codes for CASSLGNEQFF.

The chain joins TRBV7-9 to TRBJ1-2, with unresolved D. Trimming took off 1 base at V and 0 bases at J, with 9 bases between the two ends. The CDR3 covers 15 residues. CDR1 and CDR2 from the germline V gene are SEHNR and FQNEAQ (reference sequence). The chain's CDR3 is CASSLVGPPNYGYTF. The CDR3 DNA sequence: TGTGCCAGCAGCTTAGTCGGTCCACCTAACTATGGCTACACCTTC.

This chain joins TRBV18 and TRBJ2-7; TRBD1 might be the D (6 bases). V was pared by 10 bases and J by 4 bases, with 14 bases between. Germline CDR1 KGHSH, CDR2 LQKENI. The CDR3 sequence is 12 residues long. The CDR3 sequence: CATRAGEYEQYF. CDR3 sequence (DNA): TGTGCCACGCGGGCAGGGGAATACGAGCAGTACTTC. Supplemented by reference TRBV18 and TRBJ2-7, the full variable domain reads NAGVMQNPRHLVRRRGQEARLRCSPMKGHSHVYWYRQLPEEGLKFMVYLQKENIIDESGMPKERFSAEFPKEGPSILRIQQVVRGDSAAYFCATRAGEYEQYFGPGTRLTVT.

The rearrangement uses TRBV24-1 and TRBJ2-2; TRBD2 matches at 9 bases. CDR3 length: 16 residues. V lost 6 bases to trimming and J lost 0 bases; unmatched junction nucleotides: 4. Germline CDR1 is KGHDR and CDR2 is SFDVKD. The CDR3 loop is CATSPTSGSNTGELFF. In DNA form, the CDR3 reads TGTGCCACCAGTCCGACTAGCGGTTCGAACACCGGGGAGCTGTTTTTT.